What follows is one TCR beta chain and its context. This clonotype was seen only a few times. Its cognate antigen has yet to be identified. One base away there is no much larger clone; base qualities are not given. The CDR3 runs 15 amino acids, cysteine and phenylalanine included. The read is trimmed to its CDR3 DNA, 45 bases read in frame from base 1. Relative to germline, V is missing 5 bases and J is missing 7 bases, with 9 bases of the junction outside any gene match. CDR1 and CDR2, per the germline V gene (reference sequence), are LGHDT and YNNKEL. The treatment or condition label here, explained by the study, means: live attenuated yellow fever vaccine strain. PBMCs were isolated from peripheral blood using a standard Ficoll-Paque protocol. CD4 and CD8 T-cell fractions were isolated with Dynabeads CD4 and CD8 positive selection kits. RNA was extracted with TriZol from bulk PBMCs, CD4 and CD8 fractions, and dextramer-positive and dextramer-negative fractions.

This record belongs to a study of T cells after yellow fever vaccination (dated by TCRdb to about 2019). As for the study more broadly: Libraries from fractions with low cell numbers were prepared with the SMART-Seq v4 Ultra Low Input RNA kit. To follow T-cell clones before and after both primary and booster YFV17D yellow fever vaccination, bulk TCR alpha and beta repertoires underwent longitudinal sequencing. The cohort comprised two healthy male donors, one aged 18 to 30 and one aged 30 to 40 years. Blood samples were taken at several timepoints before and after primary and secondary immunization, and bulk PBMC replicates and cell subsets were isolated.

Overall study outcomes, separate from this receptor: A small fraction of clonotypes appeared in both the CD4 and CD8 compartments, likely as a result of convergent recombination. Computational filtering was needed because FACS-sorted repertoires could contain abundant contaminating clonotypes from the bulk population. After the booster, most of the clones that had expanded following primary vaccination were detected again (around 97% of CD4 and around 90% of CD8), which suggests that memory was broadly maintained. Only a couple of donors were included in the study, so the extent to which the findings can be generalized is limited. Compared with the primary T-cell response, the secondary T-cell response was weaker but faster, peaking on day 5 rather than day 15.

Sequencing took place on an Illumina NovaSeq 6000. TCR cDNA was synthesized by 5'RACE template switching, through which a universal primer site and unique molecular identifiers were introduced. Priming for cDNA synthesis came from both the TCR alpha and TCR beta constant segments. Library amplification used two PCR steps, and the second PCR step added sample barcodes and sequencing adapters. Sequencing of the libraries was done on either Illumina HiSeq 2500 (2x100 bp) or NovaSeq (2x150 bp). The authors' analysis ran thus. Reads were demultiplexed and collapsed into UMI consensus sequences with MIGEC, and V(D)J alignment was performed with MiXCR. Clonotypes responding to the vaccine were identified with edgeR on replicate PBMC samples, with the criteria of FDR below 0.01 and a log2 fold change above 5 up to day 15. Each bulk clonotype received a CD4 or CD8 identity based on whether the sequenced CD4 or CD8 repertoire contained that clonotype at higher abundance. TCRdb itself trimmed the public reads at Q25 with fastp, ran MiXCR and retained productive beta chains. Each CDR3 protein gets just one entry, which takes the most common genes and DNA from the rows behind it. The V and J calls come from TCRdb's annotation, not from the publication. This sample comprises 150,000 to 200,000 distinct CDR3 sequences, approximately 10% of them detected only once. The top ten clones comprise 30% to 45% of the sample.

The receptor was derived from a man aged 18 to 30 who received the YFV17D yellow fever vaccine. The V and J genes are TRBV3-1 and TRBJ2-2; 8 middle bases align to TRBD1. This sample comprised CD8+ T cells sorted from PBMCs, obtained 15 days after the yellow fever booster vaccination. Read as DNA, the sequence is TGTGCCAGCAGCTCTTCGGACAGGGTTGGCGGGGAGCTGTTTTTT. Its product reads: CASSSSDRVGGELFF.